Presented here are 9 T cell receptor beta chains from one specimen sequenced in a study of blood T cell repertoires in COVID-19. Produced via immunoSEQ multiplex PCR; TCRdb's table is partial and in-frame only. The data contain under 95,000 clones, roughly 90% of them singletons. The sequencing sample was made of peripheral blood. These receptors were obtained from a woman aged 45-65 years with acute or convalescent COVID-19.

The chain combines TRBV5-4 with TRBJ1-1, with a tentative D call TRBD1 (6 bases). From germline, CDR1 is SGHNT and CDR2 YYREEE (reference sequence). The CDR3 loop spans 14 amino acids. The ends were cut back, 4 bases at V and 4 bases at J, with 14 bases in the middle. CDR3 DNA: TGTGCCAGCAGCGAGACAGGTTTGGGCACTGAAGCTTTCTTT. It is translated as CASSETGLGTEAFF.

The V call is TRBV5-1, the J call TRBJ1-4, with 7 bases that match TRBD1. The V segment lost 5 bases and the J segment 3 bases; nucleotides outside the gene matches: 7. CDR1 and CDR2 (germline): SGHRS, YFSETQ. The CDR3 has 15 residues. CDR3 residues: CASREQGISNEKLFF. CDR3 in DNA: TGCGCCAGCAGAGAACAGGGGATATCTAATGAAAAACTGTTTTTT.

The chain uses TRBV30 and TRBJ2-5; TRBD2 agrees at 8 bases. Trimming at V came to 3 bases and at J to 1 base, leaving 7 bases not matched to a gene. Germline CDR1 reads GTSNPN; CDR2 reads SVGIG (reference sequence). The CDR3 is 15 amino acids. The CDR3 loop is CAWRETGGPQETQYF. The CDR3 bases are TGTGCCTGGAGGGAAACGGGGGGGCCCCAAGAGACCCAGTACTTC.

The V and J genes are TRBV5-5 and TRBJ2-3; D remains ambiguous. The CDR3 length is 15 residues. The germline V gene has CDR1 SGHKS and CDR2 YYEKEE (reference sequence). V was clipped by 4 bases and J by 0 bases, with 12 bases between them. DNA of the CDR3: TGTGCCAGCAGCAACAGCAAACCTAGCACAGATACGCAGTATTTT. Protein: CASSNSKPSTDTQYF. Combining the CDR3 with reference TRBV5-5 and TRBJ2-3 gives the whole variable domain DAGVTQSPTHLIKTRGQQVTLRCSPISGHKSVSWYQQVLGQGPQFIFQYYEKEERGRGNFPDRFSARQFPNYSSELNVNALLLGDSALYLCASSNSKPSTDTQYFGPGTRLTVL.

The V and J genes are TRBV19 and TRBJ2-7; no clear D gene. Trimming took off 3 bases at V and 4 bases at J, with 13 bases between the two ends. The CDR3 loop spans 14 amino acids. CDR1 and CDR2 from the germline V gene are LNHDA and SQIVND (reference sequence). The CDR3 DNA reads TGTGCCAGTAGTATGACTGACCTTGGGTACGAGCAGTACTTC. This translates into CASSMTDLGYEQYF.

The gene calls are TRBV7-2 and TRBJ1-5, with 10 positions matching TRBD1. The CDR3 sequence is 15 residues long. The V segment lost 6 bases and the J segment 5 bases; nucleotides outside the gene matches: 7. In germline, CDR1 is SGHTA, CDR2 FQGNSA. The CDR3 loop reads CASSQTGGNDQPQHF. The DNA of the CDR3 is TGTGCCAGCAGTCAGACAGGGGGCAACGATCAGCCCCAGCATTTT.

This sequence joins TRBV5-8 and TRBJ2-3; D perhaps matches TRBD2 (6 bases). This CDR3 contains 13 residues. The germline V gene has CDR1 SGHTS and CDR2 YDEGEE. The V end lost 7 bases, the J end lost 2 bases, and 11 bases lay between the germline ends. The CDR3 is CASPGGTTDTQYF. The CDR3 region has the DNA TGTGCCAGCCCCGGGGGAACCACAGATACGCAGTATTTT.

The chain couples TRBV28 to TRBJ2-7; TRBD2 matches 9 bases. The germline V gene has CDR1 MDHEN and CDR2 SYDVKM. This CDR3 spans 14 amino acids. Trimming cost V 6 bases and J 4 bases; bases outside gene matches: 7. CDR3 DNA: TGTGCCAGCAGCCCCCCGGGACTAGCTTACGAGCAGTACTTC. Translated, it gives CASSPPGLAYEQYF.

V gene TRBV5-1 combines with J gene TRBJ1-2; no definite D call. V lost 4 bases and J 0 bases, leaving 7 bases between the germline ends. The CDR3 consists of 13 residues. Looked up from germline, CDR1 is SGHRS and CDR2 is YFSETQ. CDR3 sequence: CASSPDSNYGYTF. In DNA, the CDR3 is TGCGCCAGCAGCCCAGACTCTAACTATGGCTACACCTTC.